The 9 T cell receptor beta chains below were found in one sample sequenced in a study of shared clonotypes between healthy human individuals. TCRdb's table, derived via immunoSEQ multiplex PCR, lists solely in-frame clones and lacks some. The table has 450,000 to 500,000 clones, 60% to 85% seen once. Sequences were obtained from PBMCs. Receptors were obtained from a middle-aged woman in good health. Some clones in this sample may be carry-over from other donors' samples.

The chain is built from TRBV4-2 and TRBJ1-4; D is unclear. This CDR3 is 15 amino acids long. In germline, CDR1 is LGHNA, CDR2 YNFKEQ. The ends were cut back, 1 base at V and 5 bases at J, with 11 bases in the middle. The CDR3 coding sequence is TGTGCCAGCAGCCAAGGGGTAGGGTCGAATGAAAAACTGTTTTTT. It is translated as CASSQGVGSNEKLFF.

The chain is built from TRBV7-2 and TRBJ2-7; TRBD2 matches 7 bases. Germline-derived CDR1 and CDR2 are SGHTA and FQGNSA. The CDR3 has 15 residues. The V gene end was trimmed by 1 base and the J gene end by 1 base; junction bases not matched to a gene: 4. The CDR3 coding sequence is TGTGCCAGCAGCTTAGGTAGCGGGCGATCCTACGAGCAGTACTTC. Amino acid sequence: CASSLGSGRSYEQYF.

The chain couples TRBV30 to TRBJ2-1; maybe TRBD1 (6 bases). Trimming removed 3 bases from V and 14 bases from J, with 14 bases in between. The CDR3 is 11 residues long. Per the germline V gene, CDR1 is GTSNPN and CDR2 is SVGIG (reference sequence). Written as DNA, the CDR3 is TGTGCCTGGAGGGAACAGGGAGAGAAGTTCTTC. This translates into CAWREQGEKFF.

This sequence joins TRBV7-2 and TRBJ2-7, with 14 bases fitting TRBD2. With V trimmed by 5 bases and J by 5 bases, 2 bases remained unmatched. Germline V lookup: CDR1 SGHTA, CDR2 FQGNSA. The CDR3 runs 14 residues. The CDR3 spells CASSQGLAGDEQYF. DNA of the CDR3: TGTGCCAGCAGCCAGGGACTAGCGGGAGACGAGCAGTACTTC. Drawing the rest from reference TRBV7-2 and TRBJ2-7, the complete variable domain is GAGVSQSPSNKVTEKGKDVELRCDPISGHTALYWYRQSLGQGLEFLIYFQGNSAPDKSGLPSDRFSAERTGGSVSTLTIQRTQQEDSAVYLCASSQGLAGDEQYFGPGTRLTVT.

V is TRBV5-1 and J is TRBJ1-4; TRBD1 might be the D (5 bases). V lost 3 bases, J lost 3 bases, and 12 bases lay in between. The V gene's germline CDR1 is SGHRS and CDR2 YFSETQ. The CDR3 extends over 15 amino acids. The CDR3 here is CASSSRGWSNEKLFF. The CDR3 nucleotides read TGCGCCAGCAGCTCCCGGGGGTGGTCTAATGAAAAACTGTTTTTT. Complete variable domain (other parts from reference TRBV5-1 and TRBJ1-4): KAGVTQTPRYLIKTRGQQVTLSCSPISGHRSVSWYQQTPGQGLQFLFEYFSETQRNKGNFPGRFSGRQFSNSRSEMNVSTLELGDSALYLCASSSRGWSNEKLFFGSGTQLSVL.

CDR3: CASSLPDRGSNGGFF. DNA of the CDR3: TGTGCCAGCAGTTTACCCGACAGGGGATCGAACGGGGGTTTCTTT. The chain is built from TRBV28 and TRBJ1-1, with 8 positions matching TRBD1. CDR1 is MDHEN and CDR2 is SYDVKM in the germline V gene. The V and J ends lost 2 bases and 13 bases, in that order; junction bases with no gene match: 15. The CDR3 contains 15 residues.

Note on this clone: A far larger clone is off by one base, so a read error is likely. The same CDR3 is also encoded by other DNA sequences in this sample. The chain recombines TRBV7-3 with TRBJ2-1; 7 bases are shared with TRBD2. This CDR3 is built from 15 residues. V was pared by 1 base and J by 0 bases, with 0 bases of the junction left unmatched. Looked up from germline, CDR1 is SGHTA and CDR2 is FQGTGA. The CDR3 nucleotides are TGTGCCAGCAGCTTAAGCGGGAGCTCCTACAATGAGCAGTTCTTC. Amino acids: CASSLSGSSYNEQFF.

This clone was counted between two and nine times. The chain recombines TRBV5-1 with TRBJ2-3; possible D gene TRBD1, 5 bases. Trimming shortened V by 0 bases and J by 2 bases, and 13 bases separated the two germline ends. This CDR3 is built from 16 residues. Germline V lookup: CDR1 SGHRS, CDR2 YFSETQ. CDR3 coding DNA: TGCGCCAGCAGCTTGGTCCCTCAGACAGCCACAGATACGCAGTATTTT. This codes for CASSLVPQTATDTQYF.

This clone was counted between two and nine times. V and J are TRBV2 and TRBJ2-1; TRBD1 aligns across 9 bases. CDR1 and CDR2 from the germline V gene are SNHLY and FYNNEI. The V gene end was trimmed by 7 bases and the J gene end by 9 bases; junction bases not matched to a gene: 7. The CDR3 extends over 13 amino acids. CDR3 sequence (DNA): TGTGCCAGCACAGCGGACAGGGGTCGTGAGCAGTTCTTC. Protein product: CASTADRGREQFF.